This T cell receptor beta chain comes out of a study of neurological immune-mediated disorders. This clonotype was seen at least ten times. 5'RACE with 10-nucleotide random UMIs generated the cDNA. TCRdb reprocessed the 5' RACE reads via MiXCR and lists one record per CDR3 protein. This sample has more than 75,000 distinct CDR3 sequences; roughly 4.7% occur once, and the top ten carry roughly 2.2%. Per the germline V gene, CDR1 is SGHDT and CDR2 is YYEEEE. Deletions cut 0 bases from V and 0 bases from J, with 12 bases between. There are 17 residues in the CDR3. The TCR comes from a woman aged 30 to 39 with multiple sclerosis. The genes are TRBV5-6 and TRBJ2-2, with TRBD1 as a possible D gene (5 bases). Sequencing used PBMCs. The CDR3 bases are TGTGCCAGCAGCTTGGGCCAGGGTGTGCCGAACACCGGGGAGCTGTTTTTT. Amino acid sequence: CASSLGQGVPNTGELFF.